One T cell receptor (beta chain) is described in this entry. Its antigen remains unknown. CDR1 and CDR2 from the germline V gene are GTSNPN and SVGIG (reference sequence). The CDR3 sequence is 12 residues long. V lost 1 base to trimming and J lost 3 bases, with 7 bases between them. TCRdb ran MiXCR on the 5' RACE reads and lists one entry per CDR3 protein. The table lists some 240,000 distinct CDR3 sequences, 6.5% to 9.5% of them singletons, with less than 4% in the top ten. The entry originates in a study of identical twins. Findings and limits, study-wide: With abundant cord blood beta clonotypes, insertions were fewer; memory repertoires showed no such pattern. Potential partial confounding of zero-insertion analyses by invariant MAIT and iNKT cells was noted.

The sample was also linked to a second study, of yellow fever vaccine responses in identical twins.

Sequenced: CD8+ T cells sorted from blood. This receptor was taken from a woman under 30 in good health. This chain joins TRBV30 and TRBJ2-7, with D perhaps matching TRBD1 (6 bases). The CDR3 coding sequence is TGTGCCTGGAGTGCAGGGGTCTACGAGCAGTACTTC. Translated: CAWSAGVYEQYF.